What follows are 21 T cell receptor beta chains derived from one specimen sequenced in a study of vaccination and CD4 T cells after COVID-19. Treatment indicated: roughly ten-day PBMC culture with coronavirus spike peptide pools or control peptides (ViraFEST assay). Cultured CD4+ T cell DNA underwent sequencing with the Oncomine TCR Beta short-read assay. From the PCR reads, TCRdb called clonotypes with MiXCR, one entry per CDR3 protein. The profile shows almost 20,000 distinct CDR3 sequences, around 53% of them singletons. These TCRs' antigens remain unknown. Sequenced sample: CD4+ T cells from blood, cultured in vitro. These receptors were taken from a human donor who had recovered from COVID-19.

This clonotype was observed a few times. The V gene is TRBV11-3, the J gene TRBJ2-5; D not certain. CDR3 length: 17 residues. The V end was cut by 1 base, the J end by 4 bases, with 19 bases between. CDR1 and CDR2 (germline): SGHNT, YENEEA. CDR3 loop: CASSLVEGPWESETQYF. The CDR3 DNA reads as TGTGCCAGCAGCTTAGTAGAAGGGCCCTGGGAATCAGAGACCCAGTACTTC.

The V gene is TRBV28, the J gene TRBJ1-2; 7 positions agree with TRBD1. Germline lookup yields CDR1 MDHEN and CDR2 SYDVKM. The CDR3 loop spans 13 amino acids. Germline trimming cut 6 bases from V and 5 bases from J; bases unmatched to any gene: 6. Here the CDR3 reads CASSLGQVYGYTF. The CDR3 DNA sequence: TGTGCCAGCAGCCTTGGACAGGTTTATGGCTACACCTTC.

This clonotype was counted between two and nine times. The rearrangement uses TRBV2 and TRBJ2-2; TRBD2 matches 8 bases. V trimming: 0 bases; J trimming: 5 bases; junction bases outside the gene matches: 5. The germline V gene encodes CDR1 SNHLY and CDR2 FYNNEI. The CDR3 length is 16 residues. The CDR3 bases are TGTGCCAGCAGTGAAGCCGGGGGGGCCGGTACCGGGGAGCTGTTTTTT. Its translation: CASSEAGGAGTGELFF.

This clonotype has just a few counts. The genes are TRBV5-4 and TRBJ1-5; maybe TRBD1 (5 bases). This CDR3 has 17 residues. The germline V and J ends were trimmed by 4 bases and 0 bases, with 17 bases remaining between them. CDR1 SGHNT and CDR2 YYREEE come from the germline V gene (reference sequence). The CDR3 reads CASSQGPGPNSNQPQHF. CDR3 nucleotides: TGTGCCAGCAGCCAGGGACCGGGACCGAATAGCAATCAGCCCCAGCATTTT.

This clonotype was seen more than once but under ten times. The chain employs TRBV20-1 and TRBJ2-5; D not certain. The V and J ends lost 0 bases and 7 bases respectively, with 15 bases between them. CDR3 size: 14 residues. CDR1 and CDR2 (germline): DFQATT, SNEGSKA (reference sequence). The CDR3 protein is CSARDMSLWGTQYF. The CDR3 DNA sequence: TGCAGTGCTAGAGATATGTCCCTATGGGGGACCCAGTACTTC.

This clonotype was recorded once. The chain has TRBV20-1 and TRBJ2-5, with D hard to call. Germline CDR1 reads DFQATT; CDR2 reads SNEGSKA (reference sequence). The CDR3 is made up of 11 amino acids. Between the trimmed V and J ends, which lost 3 bases and 3 bases, there was a span of 5 bases. The CDR3 DNA reads as TGCAGTGCTAGTACGGAAGAGACCCAGTACTTC. Encoded protein: CSASTEETQYF.

The rearrangement links TRBV6-2 or TRBV6-3 to TRBJ1-1; 8 positions match TRBD1. V trimming: 8 bases; J trimming: 1 base; junction bases outside the gene matches: 12. The germline CDR1 and CDR2 sequences are MNHEY and SVGEGT. There are 16 residues in the CDR3. The CDR3 loop is CASGDRGPRGNTEAFF. In DNA, the CDR3 is TGTGCCAGCGGCGACAGGGGTCCACGAGGGAACACTGAAGCTTTCTTT.

The chain couples TRBV19 to TRBJ2-1; 10 nucleotides agree with TRBD1. Trimming took 6 bases from V and 5 from J; bases not matched to a gene: 1. The CDR3 extends over 13 amino acids. Looked up from germline, CDR1 is LNHDA and CDR2 is SQIVND (reference sequence). The CDR3 DNA is TGTGCCAGTAGAGGGACAGGGGACAATGAGCAGTTCTTC. Protein sequence: CASRGTGDNEQFF.

This chain links TRBV12-5 with TRBJ2-5; 7 bases align to TRBD1. Per germline, CDR1 LGHNT and CDR2 FRNRAP. J gave up 5 bases and V 11 bases, and 11 bases lay outside the gene matches. The CDR3 consists of 13 residues. The CDR3, as DNA: TGTGCTTGCATGAAGGGGGCCGGGGAGACCCAGTACTTC. Translating it yields CACMKGAGETQYF.

This clonotype was seen a few times. The chain is built from TRBV20-1 and TRBJ1-2, with D perhaps TRBD1 (5 bases). Germline CDR1 reads DFQATT; CDR2 reads SNEGSKA (reference sequence). V was trimmed by 4 bases and J by 5 bases, leaving 11 bases between them. The CDR3 runs to 12 residues. CDR3 sequence (DNA): TGCAGTGCTATCCCCGGGGGTTATGGCTACACCTTC. Amino acid sequence: CSAIPGGYGYTF.

V is TRBV7-9 and J is TRBJ2-2; 9 nucleotides match TRBD2. Trimming cost V 3 bases and J 4 bases; bases outside gene matches: 6. The CDR3 has 16 residues. CDR1 is SEHNR, CDR2 FQNEAQ, per germline (reference sequence). The CDR3 DNA reads as TGTGCCAGCAGCTTTCAAACGGGACTAGCCACCGGGGAGCTGTTTTTT. Translated, it gives CASSFQTGLATGELFF.

The chain has TRBV21-1 and TRBJ1-2. TRBV21-1 has pseudogene status. The CDR3 extends over 9 amino acids. CDR3 in amino acids: CASPLGYTF. DNA for the CDR3: TGTGCCAGCCCGTTGGGCTACACCTTC.

This clonotype has a handful of counts. V and J are TRBV7-7 and TRBJ2-5; D call uncertain. Germline V CDR1 and CDR2: SSHAT, FNYEAQ (reference sequence). Trimming left V 6 bases short and J 9 bases short, with 14 bases between. This CDR3 spans 12 amino acids. CDR3 DNA sequence: TGTGCCAGCAGTTCTGCTCCGGGCCCCCAGTACTTC. Translated, it gives CASSSAPGPQYF. Filled out from reference TRBV7-7 and TRBJ2-5, the complete variable domain reads GAGVSQSPRYKVTKRGQDVTLRCDPISSHATLYWYQQALGQGPEFLTYFNYEAQPDKSGLPSDRFSAERPEGSISTLTIQRTEQRDSAMYRCASSSAPGPQYFGPGTRLLVL.

The gene calls are TRBV5-4 and TRBJ1-2; the D gene is possibly TRBD1 (5 bases). CDR3 length: 13 residues. Per the germline V gene, CDR1 is SGHNT and CDR2 is YYREEE (reference sequence). Trimming shortened V by 5 bases and J by 7 bases, and 15 bases separated the two germline ends. CDR3 amino acids: CASSRGQETGYTF. The CDR3 region has the DNA TGTGCCAGCAGTCGGGGCCAGGAGACTGGCTACACCTTC.

This clonotype was seen only once. CDR3 in amino acids: CSARSGGGSYTGELFF. The DNA of the CDR3 is TGCAGTGCTAGAAGTGGAGGGGGGTCCTACACCGGGGAGCTGTTTTTT. V gene TRBV20-1 combines with J gene TRBJ2-2; D tentatively fits TRBD1 or TRBD2 (6 bases each). There are 16 residues in the CDR3. Trimming removed 2 bases at V and 3 bases at J, with 16 bases between. CDR1 and CDR2 from the germline V gene are DFQATT and SNEGSKA (reference sequence).

In this sample, this clonotype turned up a few times. This rearrangement joins TRBV7-9 to TRBJ2-5, with TRBD1 matching over 11 bases. The CDR3 is 14 amino acids. The junction had 3 bases not matched to a gene; V was cut back by 4 bases and J by 5 bases. CDR1 and CDR2 (germline): SEHNR, FQNEAQ (reference sequence). Here the CDR3 DNA reads TGTGCCAGCAGCTCAAGGACAGGGGGCGAGACCCAGTACTTC. It codes for CASSSRTGGETQYF.

The CDR3 protein is CASSLSGSSYGYTF. The CDR3 coding sequence is TGTGCCAGCAGTTTATCTGGCTCCTCCTATGGCTACACCTTC. V gene TRBV28 combines with J gene TRBJ1-2; D unresolved. Trimming left V 1 base short and J 4 bases short, with 10 bases between. The CDR3 has 14 residues. Germline V CDR1 and CDR2: MDHEN, SYDVKM.

The rearrangement links TRBV27 to TRBJ2-3, with 7 bases fitting TRBD1. With 7 bases clipped from V and 4 bases from J, the junction kept 5 bases outside the gene matches. Germline V CDR1 and CDR2: MNHEY, SMNVEV (reference sequence). The CDR3 is 13 residues long. CDR3 in DNA: TGTGCCAGCACCCGGACAGGCTCAGATACGCAGTATTTT. The encoded protein is CASTRTGSDTQYF.

The chain employs TRBV28 and TRBJ1-5; 10 bases are a match to TRBD1. This CDR3 region has 16 residues. With 5 bases clipped from V and 7 bases from J, the junction kept 11 bases outside the gene matches. Germline V gene data show CDR1 as MDHEN and CDR2 as SYDVKM. Here the CDR3 reads CASSLQGTGVRQPQHF. The CDR3 DNA follows: TGTGCCAGCAGTCTACAGGGGACAGGGGTACGACAGCCCCAGCATTTT.

The V gene is TRBV11-3, the J gene TRBJ2-1, with no clear D. The CDR3 length is 16 residues. Deletions cut 4 bases from V and 0 bases from J, with 13 bases between. Germline V CDR1 and CDR2: SGHNT, YENEEA. The chain's CDR3 is CASSSTWTASYNEQFF. As DNA, the CDR3 is TGTGCCAGCAGCTCTACGTGGACGGCCTCCTACAATGAGCAGTTCTTC.

This clonotype was detected only a few times. At one end the junction does not follow the germline gene, possibly because of a read error. The V call is TRBV28, the J call TRBJ1-5, with a possible D match to TRBD1 (6 bases). Looked up from germline, CDR1 is MDHEN and CDR2 is SYDVKM. CDR3 size: 18 residues. CDR3 loop: CASRFEVGWTDSNQPQHF. For the CDR3, the DNA is TGTGCCAGCCGTTTTGAGGTGGGGTGGACAGATAGCAATCAGCCCCAGCATTTT.